The rows below give T cell receptor beta chains drawn from one sample of a study of T-cell memory formation after mild COVID-19. Via MiXCR, TCRdb re-called the 5' RACE reads, giving one row per CDR3 protein. In the table there are about 110,000 distinct CDR3 sequences, 15% to 20% of which are singletons. Sequencing used PBMCs or a T cell subset sorted from them (not recorded which). Source of these receptors: a man between 18 and 35 years old who had mild COVID-19 (a few samples of this study predate the infection). Cell type and time point are not known. Each CDR3 is given with its conserved first and last residue. Fields, in order: D gene, clone size, CDR3 length, V gene, J gene, CDR3 protein, CDR3 DNA. A D gene is named only where the DNA matches it firmly. Clone size appears in some rows only: once, few, many, or a class for an expanded clone.

d_call: -; clone_size: many; cdr3_length: 13; v_call: TRBV5-1; j_call: TRBJ2-5; cdr3_aa: CASSLQGEETQYF; cdr3_nt: TGTGCCAGCAGCTTACAGGGAGAAGAGACCCAGTACTTC
d_call: TRBD1; clone_size: -; cdr3_length: 13; v_call: TRBV9; j_call: TRBJ1-2; cdr3_aa: CASSGDRAYGYTF; cdr3_nt: TGTGCCAGCAGCGGAGACAGGGCCTATGGCTACACCTTC
d_call: -; clone_size: -; cdr3_length: 16; v_call: TRBV28; j_call: TRBJ1-2; cdr3_aa: CASSRGRDGEGYGYTF; cdr3_nt: TGTGCCAGCAGTAGGGGTAGGGACGGTGAAGGCTATGGCTACACCTTC
d_call: -; clone_size: -; cdr3_length: 14; v_call: TRBV7-2; j_call: TRBJ1-5; cdr3_aa: CASSLSRGNQPQHF; cdr3_nt: TGTGCCAGCAGCTTATCAAGGGGCAATCAGCCCCAGCATTTT
d_call: -; clone_size: many; cdr3_length: 17; v_call: TRBV4-3; j_call: TRBJ2-7; cdr3_aa: CASSQETGAAQGYEQYF; cdr3_nt: TGCGCCAGCAGCCAAGAAACTGGGGCGGCCCAGGGCTACGAGCAGTACTTC
d_call: -; clone_size: few; cdr3_length: 13; v_call: TRBV20-1; j_call: TRBJ2-3; cdr3_aa: CSASGIGTDTQYF; cdr3_nt: TGCAGTGCTAGCGGTATCGGGACAGATACGCAGTATTTT
d_call: -; clone_size: few; cdr3_length: 14; v_call: TRBV20-1; j_call: TRBJ2-3; cdr3_aa: CSAPTGGNTDTQYF; cdr3_nt: TGCAGTGCTCCGACTGGGGGTAACACAGATACGCAGTATTTT
d_call: -; clone_size: -; cdr3_length: 13; v_call: TRBV30; j_call: TRBJ1-2; cdr3_aa: CAWSAGQVYGYTF; cdr3_nt: TGTGCCTGGAGTGCGGGACAAGTGTATGGCTACACCTTC
d_call: -; clone_size: -; cdr3_length: 14; v_call: TRBV7-2; j_call: TRBJ2-2; cdr3_aa: CASSPQGRPGELFF; cdr3_nt: TGTGCCAGCAGCCCCCAGGGGAGGCCCGGGGAGCTGTTTTTT
d_call: -; clone_size: few; cdr3_length: 14; v_call: TRBV19; j_call: TRBJ2-7; cdr3_aa: CASSISSGTYEQYF; cdr3_nt: TGTGCCAGTAGTATATCGTCAGGGACGTACGAGCAGTACTTC
d_call: -; clone_size: -; cdr3_length: 16; v_call: TRBV25-1; j_call: TRBJ2-2; cdr3_aa: CASSDLQGPRTGELFF; cdr3_nt: TGTGCCAGCAGTGATCTACAGGGCCCTAGGACCGGGGAGCTGTTTTTT
d_call: -; clone_size: -; cdr3_length: 14; v_call: TRBV5-1; j_call: TRBJ2-2; cdr3_aa: CASSIGGSTGELFF; cdr3_nt: TGCGCCAGCAGCATCGGGGGCTCTACCGGGGAGCTGTTTTTT
d_call: -; clone_size: -; cdr3_length: 13; v_call: TRBV7-6; j_call: TRBJ2-1; cdr3_aa: CASSLGNMDEQFF; cdr3_nt: TGTGCCAGCAGCTTAGGTAACATGGATGAGCAGTTCTTC
d_call: TRBD2; clone_size: -; cdr3_length: 13; v_call: TRBV20-1; j_call: TRBJ2-7; cdr3_aa: CSARETSRYEQYF; cdr3_nt: TGCAGTGCTAGAGAGACTAGCAGGTACGAGCAGTACTTC
d_call: TRBD2; clone_size: few; cdr3_length: 17; v_call: TRBV7-2; j_call: TRBJ2-3; cdr3_aa: CASSLAGFSGGVDTQYF; cdr3_nt: TGTGCCAGCAGCTTAGCGGGATTTAGCGGGGGGGTAGATACGCAGTATTTT
d_call: TRBD1; clone_size: many; cdr3_length: 13; v_call: TRBV20-1; j_call: TRBJ2-3; cdr3_aa: CSGRQGAGDTQYF; cdr3_nt: TGCAGTGGACGGCAGGGGGCTGGAGATACGCAGTATTTT
d_call: -; clone_size: -; cdr3_length: 13; v_call: TRBV10-3; j_call: TRBJ1-1; cdr3_aa: CASQTAMNTEAFF; cdr3_nt: TGTGCCTCCCAGACAGCCATGAACACTGAAGCTTTCTTT
d_call: TRBD2; clone_size: few; cdr3_length: 14; v_call: TRBV20-1; j_call: TRBJ2-3; cdr3_aa: CSARGLAATDTQYF; cdr3_nt: TGCAGTGCTAGAGGGCTAGCGGCCACAGATACGCAGTATTTT
d_call: TRBD2; clone_size: -; cdr3_length: 12; v_call: TRBV12-3/TRBV12-4; j_call: TRBJ2-1; cdr3_aa: CASSLTSDEQFF; cdr3_nt: TGTGCCAGCAGCCTTACTAGCGATGAGCAGTTCTTC
d_call: -; clone_size: few; cdr3_length: 15; v_call: TRBV7-8; j_call: TRBJ2-3; cdr3_aa: CASSGHWGSTDTQYF; cdr3_nt: TGTGCCAGCAGCGGCCACTGGGGAAGCACAGATACGCAGTATTTT
d_call: -; clone_size: few; cdr3_length: 14; v_call: TRBV18; j_call: TRBJ1-5; cdr3_aa: CASSPLMGFQPQHF; cdr3_nt: TGTGCCAGCTCACCATTGATGGGTTTTCAGCCCCAGCATTTT
d_call: -; clone_size: few; cdr3_length: 14; v_call: TRBV18; j_call: TRBJ1-5; cdr3_aa: CASSITGLNQPQHF; cdr3_nt: TGTGCCAGCTCTATCACAGGACTGAATCAGCCCCAGCATTTT
d_call: -; clone_size: few; cdr3_length: 17; v_call: TRBV7-2; j_call: TRBJ2-6; cdr3_aa: CASSPVRGNPGANVLTF; cdr3_nt: TGTGCCAGCAGCCCTGTGAGGGGGAACCCTGGGGCCAACGTCCTGACTTTC
d_call: -; clone_size: few; cdr3_length: 14; v_call: TRBV29-1; j_call: TRBJ1-4; cdr3_aa: CSVGIGGANEKLFF; cdr3_nt: TGCAGCGTTGGAATAGGAGGGGCTAATGAAAAACTGTTTTTT
d_call: -; clone_size: few; cdr3_length: 11; v_call: TRBV6-6; j_call: TRBJ2-5; cdr3_aa: CASGGRETQYF; cdr3_nt: TGTGCCAGCGGGGGGCGAGAGACCCAGTACTTC
d_call: -; clone_size: few; cdr3_length: 17; v_call: TRBV12-3/TRBV12-4; j_call: TRBJ1-2; cdr3_aa: CASSFRQGVIGLVRYTF; cdr3_nt: TGTGCCAGCAGTTTTCGGCAGGGTGTCATAGGCCTCGTGCGCTACACCTTC
d_call: -; clone_size: -; cdr3_length: 14; v_call: TRBV5-1; j_call: TRBJ2-5; cdr3_aa: CASSARDNQETQYF; cdr3_nt: TGCGCCAGCAGCGCACGGGACAATCAAGAGACCCAGTACTTC
d_call: -; clone_size: few; cdr3_length: 18; v_call: TRBV10-3; j_call: TRBJ1-5; cdr3_aa: CATATGHGGPVSNQPQHF; cdr3_nt: TGTGCCACCGCGACAGGCCATGGGGGTCCAGTAAGCAATCAGCCCCAGCATTTT
d_call: TRBD1; clone_size: -; cdr3_length: 12; v_call: TRBV19; j_call: TRBJ2-1; cdr3_aa: CASTQGLSEQFF; cdr3_nt: TGTGCCAGTACACAGGGGCTGAGTGAGCAGTTCTTC
d_call: TRBD2; clone_size: few; cdr3_length: 19; v_call: TRBV4-3; j_call: TRBJ2-2; cdr3_aa: CASSHITGLAGIITGELFF; cdr3_nt: TGCGCCAGCAGCCACATCACGGGACTAGCGGGGATTATCACCGGGGAGCTGTTTTTT
d_call: TRBD2; clone_size: -; cdr3_length: 15; v_call: TRBV5-4; j_call: TRBJ2-1; cdr3_aa: CASSPRLAGWNEQFF; cdr3_nt: TGTGCCAGCAGCCCTAGACTAGCGGGGTGGAATGAGCAGTTCTTC
d_call: -; clone_size: -; cdr3_length: 13; v_call: TRBV7-3; j_call: TRBJ2-3; cdr3_aa: CASSLMSTDTQYF; cdr3_nt: TGTGCCAGCAGCTTAATGAGCACAGATACGCAGTATTTT
d_call: -; clone_size: few; cdr3_length: 15; v_call: TRBV7-2; j_call: TRBJ1-1; cdr3_aa: CASSLNGGSNTEAFF; cdr3_nt: TGTGCCAGCAGCTTAAATGGAGGGTCGAACACTGAAGCTTTCTTT
d_call: -; clone_size: -; cdr3_length: 14; v_call: TRBV7-2; j_call: TRBJ1-5; cdr3_aa: CASSLRRGGGPQHF; cdr3_nt: TGTGCCAGCAGCCTGAGGAGGGGAGGTGGGCCCCAGCATTTT
d_call: -; clone_size: -; cdr3_length: 12; v_call: TRBV10-3; j_call: TRBJ1-2; cdr3_aa: CAISEGEYGYTF; cdr3_nt: TGTGCCATCAGTGAGGGGGAATATGGCTACACCTTC
d_call: -; clone_size: -; cdr3_length: 14; v_call: TRBV29-1; j_call: TRBJ2-3; cdr3_aa: CSVEDRPIGDTQYF; cdr3_nt: TGCAGCGTTGAAGATCGTCCGATTGGAGATACGCAGTATTTT
d_call: TRBD1; clone_size: few; cdr3_length: 18; v_call: TRBV28; j_call: TRBJ1-2; cdr3_aa: CASTGGGTGLLLGYGYTF; cdr3_nt: TGTGCCAGCACCGGGGGAGGGACAGGGCTCCTCCTGGGCTATGGCTACACCTTC
d_call: TRBD1; clone_size: few; cdr3_length: 17; v_call: TRBV5-6; j_call: TRBJ2-2; cdr3_aa: CASSYHDRGEKTGELFF; cdr3_nt: TGTGCCAGCAGCTACCACGACAGGGGGGAAAAAACCGGGGAGCTGTTTTTT
d_call: -; clone_size: -; cdr3_length: 14; v_call: TRBV11-2; j_call: TRBJ2-3; cdr3_aa: CASTLTSHTDTQYF; cdr3_nt: TGTGCCAGCACCCTAACTAGTCACACAGATACGCAGTATTTT
d_call: -; clone_size: -; cdr3_length: 14; v_call: TRBV20-1; j_call: TRBJ1-1; cdr3_aa: CSARARIRGTEAFF; cdr3_nt: TGCAGTGCTAGAGCCCGGATAAGGGGGACTGAAGCTTTCTTT
d_call: TRBD2; clone_size: many; cdr3_length: 16; v_call: TRBV5-1; j_call: TRBJ2-5; cdr3_aa: CASSLDPSGAQETQYF; cdr3_nt: TGCGCCAGCAGCCTGGACCCTAGCGGGGCTCAAGAGACCCAGTACTTC
d_call: TRBD1; clone_size: many; cdr3_length: 16; v_call: TRBV20-1; j_call: TRBJ2-1; cdr3_aa: CSARAVQGARDNEQFF; cdr3_nt: TGCAGTGCTAGAGCCGTACAGGGGGCGAGGGACAATGAGCAGTTCTTC
d_call: TRBD2; clone_size: few; cdr3_length: 14; v_call: TRBV20-1; j_call: TRBJ2-1; cdr3_aa: CSARHSGGINEQFF; cdr3_nt: TGCAGTGCTCGCCATAGCGGGGGGATCAATGAGCAGTTCTTC
d_call: -; clone_size: few; cdr3_length: 14; v_call: TRBV4-3; j_call: TRBJ2-1; cdr3_aa: CASSTDYKGNEQFF; cdr3_nt: TGCGCCAGTTCGACGGATTACAAGGGGAATGAGCAGTTCTTC
d_call: TRBD2; clone_size: -; cdr3_length: 14; v_call: TRBV15; j_call: TRBJ2-5; cdr3_aa: CATKTGLAEETQYF; cdr3_nt: TGTGCCACCAAGACGGGACTAGCGGAAGAGACCCAGTACTTC
d_call: -; clone_size: few; cdr3_length: 13; v_call: TRBV5-1; j_call: TRBJ2-3; cdr3_aa: CASSLRPEDTQYF; cdr3_nt: TGCGCCAGCAGCTTGAGACCGGAAGATACGCAGTATTTT
d_call: TRBD2; clone_size: few; cdr3_length: 12; v_call: TRBV4-1; j_call: TRBJ2-3; cdr3_aa: CASNRGGGAQYF; cdr3_nt: TGCGCCAGCAACCGGGGGGGCGGTGCGCAGTATTTT
d_call: -; clone_size: many; cdr3_length: 14; v_call: TRBV20-1; j_call: TRBJ2-5; cdr3_aa: CSAREVRGQETQYF; cdr3_nt: TGCAGTGCTAGAGAGGTGCGGGGCCAAGAGACCCAGTACTTC
d_call: -; clone_size: -; cdr3_length: 15; v_call: TRBV7-2; j_call: TRBJ2-2; cdr3_aa: CASSLGPGLTGELFF; cdr3_nt: TGTGCCAGCAGCTTAGGGCCGGGGCTCACCGGGGAGCTGTTTTTT
d_call: -; clone_size: few; cdr3_length: 14; v_call: TRBV4-2; j_call: TRBJ2-3; cdr3_aa: CASSQETGLYTQYF; cdr3_nt: TGTGCCAGCAGCCAGGAAACAGGGCTTTATACGCAGTATTTT
d_call: -; clone_size: few; cdr3_length: 13; v_call: TRBV7-9; j_call: TRBJ1-1; cdr3_aa: CASSFHVNTEAFF; cdr3_nt: TGTGCCAGCAGCTTCCACGTGAACACTGAAGCTTTCTTT
d_call: -; clone_size: -; cdr3_length: 15; v_call: TRBV27; j_call: TRBJ2-7; cdr3_aa: CASSLWGHSSYEQYF; cdr3_nt: TGTGCCAGCAGTTTATGGGGACACTCCTCCTACGAGCAGTACTTC
d_call: TRBD1; clone_size: -; cdr3_length: 14; v_call: TRBV5-4; j_call: TRBJ2-5; cdr3_aa: CASSLAGQVGAQYF; cdr3_nt: TGTGCCAGCAGCTTGGCGGGACAGGTTGGGGCCCAGTACTTC
d_call: TRBD2; clone_size: -; cdr3_length: 15; v_call: TRBV4-1; j_call: TRBJ2-2; cdr3_aa: CASSQGLAITGELFF; cdr3_nt: TGCGCCAGCAGCCAAGGACTAGCGATCACCGGGGAGCTGTTTTTT